The rows below give T cell receptor beta chains drawn from one sample of a study of OX40 agonist ivuxolimab in advanced cancers. Generated by immunoSEQ multiplex PCR, the TCRdb table keeps only in-frame clones and is missing some. The table has around 86,000 clones, more than 80% seen once. The material sequenced was CD4+ or CD8+ T cells sorted from blood, taken in a trial of the OX40 agonist ivuxolimab. The receptor source for this set is an adult with an advanced solid tumor such as melanoma, head and neck, liver or kidney cancer. Each CDR3 is given without its conserved first and last residue.

TRBV4-1	TRBJ1-3	ASSPPGQISGNTIY
TRBV11-2	TRBJ2-1	ASSTELGGGTYNEQF
TRBV19	TRBJ1-1	ASSSPTHLGAEAF
TRBV5-1	TRBJ2-4	ASSFGTGEFIAKNIQY
TRBV7-2	TRBJ1-1	ASSLRTGRGNTEAF
TRBV6-6	TRBJ2-7	ASSRTGEAYEQY
TRBV10-3	TRBJ1-1	AISESGRAAEAF
TRBV30	TRBJ2-2	AWRGQTGELF
TRBV30	TRBJ1-3	AWTSGNTIY
TRBV18	TRBJ1-2	ASSPEGTEGYT
TRBV5-4	TRBJ2-6	ASSLVGRGANVLT